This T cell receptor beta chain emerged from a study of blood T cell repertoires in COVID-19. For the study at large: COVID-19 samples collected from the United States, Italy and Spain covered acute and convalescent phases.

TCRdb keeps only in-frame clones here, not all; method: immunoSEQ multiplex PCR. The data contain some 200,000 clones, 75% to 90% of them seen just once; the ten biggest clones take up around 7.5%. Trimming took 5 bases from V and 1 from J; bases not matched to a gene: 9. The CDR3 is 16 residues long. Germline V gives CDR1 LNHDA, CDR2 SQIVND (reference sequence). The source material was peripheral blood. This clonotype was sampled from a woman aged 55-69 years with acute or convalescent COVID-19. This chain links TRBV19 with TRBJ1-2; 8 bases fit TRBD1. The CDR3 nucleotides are TGTGCCAGTAGTCCAACCGGGACAGGCGTTAACTATGGCTACACCTTC. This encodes CASSPTGTGVNYGYTF.